This T cell receptor beta chain is from a study of blood T cell repertoires in COVID-19. Study details: The study drew acute and convalescent COVID-19 samples from the United States, Italy and Spain. PBMCs, B-cell-depleted T cells, or T cells provided the cDNA or gDNA that made up the material.

The germline CDR1 and CDR2 sequences are MNHEY and SMNVEV (reference sequence). This CDR3 contains 15 residues. J gave up 3 bases and V 5 bases, and 8 bases lay outside the gene matches. In the authors' workflow: Estimation of nucleated cell counts relied on the amplification of reference gene primers. Sequencing was performed with immunoSEQ multiplex PCR; in TCRdb, only in-frame clones are kept and a portion is missing. V, J and clone size are those of that table, while D and trimming were read from the DNA. The profile covers roughly 87,000 clones, with roughly 75% appearing a single time and 3.5% to 4.5% taken by the ten largest.

Sequences were obtained from peripheral blood. The rearrangement joins TRBV27 to TRBJ2-3; 7 bases match TRBD1. This TCR was sampled from a woman in her fifties or sixties with acute or convalescent COVID-19. Here the CDR3 DNA reads TGTGCCAGCAGTCCGACAGGGCGTCATACAGATACGCAGTATTTT. It specifies CASSPTGRHTDTQYF.